The 20 T cell receptor beta chains below all came from one sample that was sequenced in a study of CD8+ T cells in alopecia areata. Investigators isolated RNA and reverse transcribed it into cDNA to act as the sequencing template. Generated by immunoSEQ multiplex PCR, the TCRdb table keeps only in-frame clones and is missing some. The sample records roughly 200,000 clones, 53% being singletons. Treatment meaning: oral pan-JAK inhibitor, 5-10 mg twice daily. The sequencing used CD8+ T cells sorted from blood, collected at week 24, from a patient treated with tofacitinib. These receptors were obtained from a human donor with alopecia areata.

The chain recombines TRBV4-3 with TRBJ2-1; D could derive from TRBD1 or TRBD2 (5 bases each). CDR1 and CDR2 (germline): LGHNA, YSLEER. V gave up 1 base and J gave up 0 bases, with 16 bases separating them. There are 18 residues in the CDR3. CDR3 coding DNA: TGCGCCAGCAGCCAAGTCCTAGGGGACGGCAGCTCCTACAATGAGCAGTTCTTC. This codes for CASSQVLGDGSSYNEQFF.

To note about this clone: Other DNA sequences within the sample encode an identical CDR3. This chain uses TRBV29-1 with TRBJ1-2; D ambiguous. V was cut by 3 bases and J by 1 base, with 3 bases left in between. CDR1 and CDR2 (germline): SQVTM, ANQGSEA. The CDR3 is 11 residues long. CDR3 residues: CSVDSNYGYTF. The DNA for the CDR3 is TGCAGCGTTGACAGTAACTATGGCTACACCTTC.

This clone has a single count. This chain uses TRBV7-8 with TRBJ1-1, with 8 bases matching TRBD1. This CDR3 is 16 amino acids long. The germline CDR1 and CDR2 sequences are SGHVS and FQNEAQ. Unmatched junction bases numbered 6, after V lost 2 bases and J lost 1 base. DNA of the CDR3: TGTGCCAGCAGCTTACGGCGCGGACAGGGGAACACTGAAGCTTTCTTT. Its translation is CASSLRRGQGNTEAFF.

The chain recombines TRBV9 with TRBJ1-1; 11 positions match TRBD1. The CDR3 runs 16 residues. J gave up 0 bases and V 2 bases, and 3 bases lay outside the gene matches. Germline V CDR1 and CDR2: SGDLS, YYNGEE. The CDR3: CASSVGQGALNTEAFF. The CDR3 nucleotides are TGTGCCAGCAGCGTTGGACAGGGGGCATTGAACACTGAAGCTTTCTTT.

CDR3 sequence reads: CASRKETQYF. The CDR3 DNA is TGTGCCAGCAGAAAGGAGACCCAGTACTTC. The V gene is TRBV2, the J gene TRBJ2-5, with D uncertain. The germline V and J ends were trimmed by 6 bases and 5 bases, with 4 bases remaining between them. CDR1 SNHLY and CDR2 FYNNEI come from the germline V gene. There are 10 residues in the CDR3.

The genes are TRBV29-1 and TRBJ1-2; tentatively, D is TRBD1 (6 bases). The CDR3 has 12 residues. The V and J ends lost 2 bases and 3 bases respectively, with 7 bases between them. Germline V gene sequence: CDR1 SQVTM, CDR2 ANQGSEA. The CDR3 bases are TGCAGCGTTGAATACAGGGACTATGGCTACACCTTC. Amino acids: CSVEYRDYGYTF.

The chain employs TRBV7-9 and TRBJ2-1; D is unclear. The CDR3 consists of 12 residues. V lost 10 bases and J 7 bases, leaving 14 bases between the germline ends. The germline CDR1 and CDR2 sequences are SEHNR and FQNEAQ (reference sequence). The CDR3 loop is CATRASRNEQFF. The CDR3 DNA sequence: TGTGCCACCCGAGCCTCTAGAAATGAGCAGTTCTTC.

This clone was seen a few times. The chain joins TRBV18 to TRBJ2-1; no firm D call. The CDR3 loop spans 11 amino acids. Germline CDR1 KGHSH, CDR2 LQKENI. Trimming left V 3 bases short and J 7 bases short, with 4 bases between. CDR3 coding DNA: TGTGCCAGCTCACCGAGTAATGAGCAGTTCTTC. Translation gives CASSPSNEQFF. The entire variable domain, with the rest obtained from reference TRBV18 and TRBJ2-1, is as follows: NAGVMQNPRHLVRRRGQEARLRCSPMKGHSHVYWYRQLPEEGLKFMVYLQKENIIDESGMPKERFSAEFPKEGPSILRIQQVVRGDSAAYFCASSPSNEQFFGPGTRLTVL.

The gene calls are TRBV29-1 and TRBJ2-7; D not certain. Trimming stripped 1 base from V and 3 bases from J, with 10 bases between. The CDR3 totals 13 residues. The germline V gene has CDR1 SQVTM and CDR2 ANQGSEA. The CDR3 region is CSVEGSQDYEQYF. The CDR3 DNA sequence: TGCAGCGTTGAAGGGTCGCAGGACTACGAGCAGTACTTC.

The chain has TRBV6-6 and TRBJ1-2; D is possibly TRBD1 (5 bases). Germline-derived CDR1 and CDR2 are MNHNY and SVGAGI (reference sequence). The V gene lost 7 bases and the J gene lost 7 bases, with 16 bases spanning the gap. CDR3 length: 13 amino acids. CDR3 DNA: TGTGCCAGCACCATCCAGGGATTTGCTGGCTACACCTTC. The encoded protein is CASTIQGFAGYTF.

J is TRBJ1-4 and V is TRBV27; 8 bases are shared with TRBD1. After removal of 5 bases from V and 7 bases from J, the junction contained 6 bases not matched to a gene. CDR1 MNHEY and CDR2 SMNVEV come from the germline V gene (reference sequence). The CDR3 loop spans 14 amino acids. The CDR3 here is CASSNDRGGEKLFF. CDR3 DNA sequence: TGTGCCAGCAGTAACGACAGGGGAGGTGAAAAACTGTTTTTT.

V and J are TRBV9 and TRBJ1-6, with D tentatively TRBD1 (5 bases). Trimming took off 4 bases at V and 5 bases at J, with 16 bases between the two ends. CDR1 is SGDLS and CDR2 is YYNGEE in the germline V gene. The CDR3 covers 16 residues. The CDR3 protein is CASSPSSIRDNSPLHF. CDR3 coding DNA: TGTGCCAGCAGCCCTAGTAGTATCAGGGATAATTCACCCCTCCACTTT.

This sequence joins TRBV15 and TRBJ2-1, with D possibly being TRBD2 (6 bases). CDR1 and CDR2 from the germline V gene are LNHNV and YYDKDF (reference sequence). The CDR3 totals 14 residues. The ends were cut back, 1 base at V and 6 bases at J, with 10 bases in the middle. CDR3 sequence: CATSRGGDSNEQFF. DNA for the CDR3: TGTGCCACCAGCAGAGGGGGGGATAGCAATGAGCAGTTCTTC.

This clone was observed a handful of times. The chain couples TRBV2 to TRBJ2-3; D could derive from TRBD1 or TRBD2 (5 bases each). The CDR3 spans 15 residues. CDR1 SNHLY and CDR2 FYNNEI come from the germline V gene. The V gene lost 6 bases and the J gene lost 5 bases, with 18 bases spanning the gap. CDR3 protein: CASRQLVPGGDTQYF. The CDR3 DNA is TGTGCCAGCAGGCAGCTCGTCCCTGGGGGAGATACGCAGTATTTT.

The CDR3 region is CASSLEGETQYF. The DNA for the CDR3 is TGTGCCAGCAGCTTAGAGGGAGAGACCCAGTACTTC. The rearrangement links TRBV13 to TRBJ2-5; D ambiguous. V lost 1 base, J lost 4 bases, and 4 bases lay in between. The CDR3 consists of 12 residues. Germline loops: CDR1 PRHDT, CDR2 FYEKMQ (reference sequence).

The rearrangement joins TRBV11-2 to TRBJ2-5; D remains ambiguous. From germline, CDR1 is SGHAT and CDR2 FQNNGV. V lost 1 base, J lost 0 bases, and 9 bases lay in between. This CDR3 has 15 residues. The CDR3 loop is CASSLGSGNQETQYF. The CDR3 nucleotides read TGTGCCAGCAGCTTAGGATCCGGTAACCAAGAGACCCAGTACTTC.

V gene TRBV2 combines with J gene TRBJ1-4, with TRBD1 identical over 7 bases. V lost 5 bases, J lost 11 bases, and 8 bases stayed unmatched. Per germline, CDR1 SNHLY and CDR2 FYNNEI. The CDR3 is made up of 13 amino acids. The CDR3 DNA sequence: TGTGCCAGCAGTCAGCCCGACAGGGAGAAACTGTTTTTT. This encodes CASSQPDREKLFF.

The chain's CDR3 is CASSYRQDYNSPLHF. Written as DNA, the CDR3 is TGTGCCAGCAGCTACCGACAGGATTATAATTCACCCCTCCACTTT. The rearrangement joins TRBV11-3 to TRBJ1-6, with D perhaps TRBD1 (6 bases). The germline V gene has CDR1 SGHNT and CDR2 YENEEA. The CDR3 length is 15 residues. The ends were cut back, 4 bases at V and 4 bases at J, with 11 bases in the middle.

This clone was counted between two and nine times. V is TRBV19 and J is TRBJ1-1; maybe TRBD1 (5 bases). There are 13 residues in the CDR3. V lost 7 bases, J lost 6 bases, and 15 bases lay in between. Germline V gene data show CDR1 as LNHDA and CDR2 as SQIVND (reference sequence). The CDR3 coding sequence is TGTGCCAGTATGCTACGGGGGACGGCTGAAGCTTTCTTT. This codes for CASMLRGTAEAFF.

In regard to this clone: Other DNA sequences from this sample encode an identical CDR3 as well. This chain uses TRBV30 with TRBJ1-1; D gene ambiguous. Germline V gene lookup returns CDR1 GTSNPN and CDR2 SVGIG (reference sequence). The V end lost 2 bases, the J end lost 0 bases, and 7 bases lay between the germline ends. CDR3 length equals 13 residues. CDR3 DNA sequence: TGTGCCTGGAGTTCAGATATGAACACTGAAGCTTTCTTT. Amino acid sequence: CAWSSDMNTEAFF.